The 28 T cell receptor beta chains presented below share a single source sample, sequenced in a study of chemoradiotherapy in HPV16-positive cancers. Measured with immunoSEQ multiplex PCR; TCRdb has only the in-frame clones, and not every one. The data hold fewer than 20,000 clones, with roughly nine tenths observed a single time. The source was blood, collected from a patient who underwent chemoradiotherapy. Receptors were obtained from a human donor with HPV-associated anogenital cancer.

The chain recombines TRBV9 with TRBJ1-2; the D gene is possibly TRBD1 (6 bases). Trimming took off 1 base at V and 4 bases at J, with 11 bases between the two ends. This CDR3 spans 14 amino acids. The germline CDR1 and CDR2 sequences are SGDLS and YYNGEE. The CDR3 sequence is CASSVLGQGYGYTF. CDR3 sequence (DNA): TGTGCCAGCAGCGTATTGGGACAAGGCTATGGCTACACCTTC.

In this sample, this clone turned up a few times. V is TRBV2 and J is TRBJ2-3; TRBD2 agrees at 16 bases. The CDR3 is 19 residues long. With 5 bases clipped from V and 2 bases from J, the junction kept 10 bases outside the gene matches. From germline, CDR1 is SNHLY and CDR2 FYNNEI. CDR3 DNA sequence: TGTGCCAGCAGTCCGGCGGGACTAGCGGGGGGGGCCGTCACAGATACGCAGTATTTT. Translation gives CASSPAGLAGGAVTDTQYF. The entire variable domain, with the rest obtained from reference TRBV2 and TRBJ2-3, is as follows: EPEVTQTPSHQVTQMGQEVILRCVPISNHLYFYWYRQILGQKVEFLVSFYNNEISEKSEIFDDQFSVERPDGSNFTLKIRSTKLEDSAMYFCASSPAGLAGGAVTDTQYFGPGTRLTVL.

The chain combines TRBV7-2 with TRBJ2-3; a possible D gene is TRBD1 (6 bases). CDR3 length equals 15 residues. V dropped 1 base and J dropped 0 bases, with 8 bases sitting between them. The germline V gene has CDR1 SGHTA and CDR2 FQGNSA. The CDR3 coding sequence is TGTGCCAGCAGCTTAGACAGGGCAAGCACAGATACGCAGTATTTT. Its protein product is CASSLDRASTDTQYF.

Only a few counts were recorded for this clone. CDR3 amino acids: CASSSPSGNYGYTF. The CDR3 nucleotides are TGTGCCAGCAGTTCACCATCGGGGAACTATGGCTACACCTTC. This chain uses TRBV28 with TRBJ1-2; D ambiguous. Trimming cost V 4 bases and J 2 bases, with 11 bases left between them. The CDR3 loop spans 14 amino acids. The germline gives CDR1 MDHEN, CDR2 SYDVKM.

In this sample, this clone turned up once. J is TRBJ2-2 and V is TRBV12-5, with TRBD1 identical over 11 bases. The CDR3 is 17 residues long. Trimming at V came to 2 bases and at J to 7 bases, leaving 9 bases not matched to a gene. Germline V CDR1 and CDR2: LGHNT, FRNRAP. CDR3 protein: CASGLPDRGLYSGELFF. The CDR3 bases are TGTGCTAGTGGTTTGCCGGACAGGGGGCTCTATAGCGGGGAGCTGTTTTTT.

CDR3 region: CASSEVRTMSSPLHF. The CDR3 coding sequence is TGTGCCAGCAGTGAAGTTAGGACAATGAGTTCACCCCTCCACTTT. The V and J genes are TRBV2 and TRBJ1-6; perhaps TRBD1 as D (5 bases). Germline V CDR1 and CDR2: SNHLY, FYNNEI. V was pared by 1 base and J by 9 bases, with 13 bases between. The CDR3 contains 15 residues.

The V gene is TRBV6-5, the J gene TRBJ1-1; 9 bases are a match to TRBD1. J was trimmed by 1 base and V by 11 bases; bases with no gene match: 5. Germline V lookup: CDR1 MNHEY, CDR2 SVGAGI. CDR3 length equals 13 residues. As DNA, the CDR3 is TGTGCCGCCCGGGACAGGGAGAACACTGAAGCTTTCTTT. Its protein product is CAARDRENTEAFF.

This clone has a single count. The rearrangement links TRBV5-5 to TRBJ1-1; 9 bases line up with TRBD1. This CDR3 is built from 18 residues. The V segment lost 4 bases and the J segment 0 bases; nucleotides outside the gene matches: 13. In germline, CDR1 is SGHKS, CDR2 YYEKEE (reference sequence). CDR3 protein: CASSPDTGGSVLNTEAFF. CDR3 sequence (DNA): TGTGCCAGCAGCCCGGATACAGGGGGCTCAGTCTTGAACACTGAAGCTTTCTTT.

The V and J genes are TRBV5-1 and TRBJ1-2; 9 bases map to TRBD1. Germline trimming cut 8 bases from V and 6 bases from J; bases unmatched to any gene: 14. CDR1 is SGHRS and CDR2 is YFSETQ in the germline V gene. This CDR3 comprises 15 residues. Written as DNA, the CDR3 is TGCGCCAGTAGGATGACAGGGGGAGGCCGGAATGGCTACACCTTC. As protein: CASRMTGGGRNGYTF.

The CDR3 region has the DNA TGTGCCAGCAGCTCATATCTAGCGGGGGCCGTCTACGAGCAGTACGTC. Protein sequence: CASSSYLAGAVYEQYV. The gene calls are TRBV5-6 and TRBJ2-7; 10 bases map to TRBD2. This CDR3 spans 16 amino acids. V shed 3 bases, J shed 3 bases, and the junction held 9 bases outside the gene matches. Germline CDR1 and CDR2: SGHDT and YYEEEE.

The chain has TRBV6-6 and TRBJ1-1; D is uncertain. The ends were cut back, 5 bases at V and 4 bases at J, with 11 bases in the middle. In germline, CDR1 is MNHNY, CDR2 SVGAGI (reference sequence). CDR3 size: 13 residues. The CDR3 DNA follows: TGTGCCAGCAGTCTTCTTTTAAGCACTGAAGCTTTCTTT. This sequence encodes CASSLLLSTEAFF.

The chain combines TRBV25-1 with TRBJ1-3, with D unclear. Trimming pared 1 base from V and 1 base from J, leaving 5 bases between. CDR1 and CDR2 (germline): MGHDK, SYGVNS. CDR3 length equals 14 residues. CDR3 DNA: TGTGCCAGCAGTGAATCGGGGTCTGGAAACACCATATATTTT. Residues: CASSESGSGNTIYF.

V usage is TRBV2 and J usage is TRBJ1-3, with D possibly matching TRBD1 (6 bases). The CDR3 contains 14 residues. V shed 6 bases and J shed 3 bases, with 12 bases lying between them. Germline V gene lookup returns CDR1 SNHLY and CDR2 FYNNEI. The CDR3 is CASSENRVGNTIYF. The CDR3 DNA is TGTGCCAGCAGCGAAAACAGGGTTGGAAACACCATATATTTT.

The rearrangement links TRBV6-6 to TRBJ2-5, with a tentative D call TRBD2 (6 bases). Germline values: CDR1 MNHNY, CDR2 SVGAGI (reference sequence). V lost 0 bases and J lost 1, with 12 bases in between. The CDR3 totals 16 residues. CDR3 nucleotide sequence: TGTGCCAGCAGTTACTCAGGGCGGGGATCCCAAGAGACCCAGTACTTC. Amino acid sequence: CASSYSGRGSQETQYF.

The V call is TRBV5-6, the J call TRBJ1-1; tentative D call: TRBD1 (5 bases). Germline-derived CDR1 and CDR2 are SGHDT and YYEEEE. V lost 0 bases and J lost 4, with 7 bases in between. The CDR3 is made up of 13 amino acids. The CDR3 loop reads CASSLGGLTEAFF. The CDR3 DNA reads TGTGCCAGCAGCTTGGGGGGCCTCACTGAAGCTTTCTTT.

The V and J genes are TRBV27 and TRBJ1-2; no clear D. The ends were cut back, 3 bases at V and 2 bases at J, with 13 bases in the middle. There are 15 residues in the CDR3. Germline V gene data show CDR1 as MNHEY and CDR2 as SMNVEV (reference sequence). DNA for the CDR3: TGTGCCAGCAGTTTCCAGGCCGCTGGGAACTATGGCTACACCTTC. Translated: CASSFQAAGNYGYTF.

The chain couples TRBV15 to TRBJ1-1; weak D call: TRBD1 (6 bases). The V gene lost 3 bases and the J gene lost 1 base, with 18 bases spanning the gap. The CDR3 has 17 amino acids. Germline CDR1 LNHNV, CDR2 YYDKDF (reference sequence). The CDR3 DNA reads TGTGCCACCAGCAGCTGGAAATCGGGACACCCGAACACTGAAGCTTTCTTT. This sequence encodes CATSSWKSGHPNTEAFF.

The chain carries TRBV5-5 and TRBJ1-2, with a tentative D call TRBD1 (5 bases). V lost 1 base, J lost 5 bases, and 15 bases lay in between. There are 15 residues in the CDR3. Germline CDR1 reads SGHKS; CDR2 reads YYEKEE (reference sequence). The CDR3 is CASSLRLGVKYGYTF. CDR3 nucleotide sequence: TGTGCCAGCAGCTTGCGGTTAGGGGTTAAGTATGGCTACACCTTC.

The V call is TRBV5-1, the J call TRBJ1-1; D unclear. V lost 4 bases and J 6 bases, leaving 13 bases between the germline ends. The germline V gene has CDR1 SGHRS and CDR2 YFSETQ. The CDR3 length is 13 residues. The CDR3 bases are TGCGCCAGCAGCGACCACATCGGCTCTGAAGCTTTCTTT. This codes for CASSDHIGSEAFF.

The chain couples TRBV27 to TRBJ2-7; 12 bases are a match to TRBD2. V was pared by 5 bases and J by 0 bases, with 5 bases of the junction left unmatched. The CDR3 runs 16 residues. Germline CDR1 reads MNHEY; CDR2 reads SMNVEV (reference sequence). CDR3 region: CASSPSGGAFSYEQYF. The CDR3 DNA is TGTGCCAGCAGTCCTAGCGGGGGGGCTTTCTCCTACGAGCAGTACTTC.

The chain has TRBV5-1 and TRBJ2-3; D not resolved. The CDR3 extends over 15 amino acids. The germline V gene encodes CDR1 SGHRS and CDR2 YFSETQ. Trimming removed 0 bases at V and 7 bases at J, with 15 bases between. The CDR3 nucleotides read TGCGCCAGCAGCTTGGATGGGTCTTCAAGGTATACGCAGTATTTT. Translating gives CASSLDGSSRYTQYF.

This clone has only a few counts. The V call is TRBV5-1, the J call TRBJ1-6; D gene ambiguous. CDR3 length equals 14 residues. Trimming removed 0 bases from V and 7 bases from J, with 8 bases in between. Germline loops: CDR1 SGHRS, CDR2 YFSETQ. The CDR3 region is CASSLDMQNSPLHF. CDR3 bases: TGCGCCAGCAGCTTGGACATGCAGAATTCACCCCTCCACTTT.

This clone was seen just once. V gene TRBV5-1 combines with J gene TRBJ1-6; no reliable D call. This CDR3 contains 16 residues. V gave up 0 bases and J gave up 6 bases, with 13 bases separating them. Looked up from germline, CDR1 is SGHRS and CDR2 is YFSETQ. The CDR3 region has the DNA TGCGCCAGCAGCTTGGGTATGACGGTACCTAATTCACCCCTCCACTTT. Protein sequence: CASSLGMTVPNSPLHF.

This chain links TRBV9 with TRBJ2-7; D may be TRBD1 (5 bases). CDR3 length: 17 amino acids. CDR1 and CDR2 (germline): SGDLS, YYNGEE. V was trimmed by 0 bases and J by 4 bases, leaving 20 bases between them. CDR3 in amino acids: CASSVDDALGVLYEQYF. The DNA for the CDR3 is TGTGCCAGCAGCGTAGACGACGCTCTAGGGGTTCTATACGAGCAGTACTTC.

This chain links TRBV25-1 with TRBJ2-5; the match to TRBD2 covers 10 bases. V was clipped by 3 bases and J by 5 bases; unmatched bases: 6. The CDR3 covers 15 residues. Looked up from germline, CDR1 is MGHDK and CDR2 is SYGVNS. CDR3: CASSDYIAGGETQYF. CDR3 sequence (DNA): TGTGCCAGCAGTGACTACATAGCGGGGGGCGAGACCCAGTACTTC. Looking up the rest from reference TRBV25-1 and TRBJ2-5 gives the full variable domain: EADIYQTPRYLVIGTGKKITLECSQTMGHDKMYWYQQDPGMELHLIHYSYGVNSTEKGDLSSESTVSRIRTEHFPLTLESARPSHTSQYLCASSDYIAGGETQYFGPGTRLLVL.

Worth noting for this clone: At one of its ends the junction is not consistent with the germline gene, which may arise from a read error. This CDR3 is CASCIDRDSATGELFF. CDR3 DNA: TGTGCCAGTTGTATAGACAGGGACAGCGCGACCGGGGAGCTGTTTTTT. V and J are TRBV19 and TRBJ2-2; 7 bases match TRBD1. The CDR3 is made up of 16 amino acids. The germline CDR1 and CDR2 sequences are LNHDA and SQIVND (reference sequence).

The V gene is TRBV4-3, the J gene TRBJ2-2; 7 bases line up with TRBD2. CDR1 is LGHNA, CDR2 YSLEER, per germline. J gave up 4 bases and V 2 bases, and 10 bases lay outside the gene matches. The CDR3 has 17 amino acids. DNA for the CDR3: TGCGCCAGCAGCCAACTCTGGGAGGGGTCGGGCACCGGGGAGCTGTTTTTT. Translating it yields CASSQLWEGSGTGELFF.

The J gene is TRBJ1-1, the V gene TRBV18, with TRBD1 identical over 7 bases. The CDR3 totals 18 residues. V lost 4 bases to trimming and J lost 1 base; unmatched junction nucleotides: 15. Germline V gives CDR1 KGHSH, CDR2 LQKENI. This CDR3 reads CASSREFRTGSTNTEAFF. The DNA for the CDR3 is TGTGCCAGCTCACGAGAGTTTCGGACAGGTTCGACGAACACTGAAGCTTTCTTT.